The 13 T cell receptor beta chains given below trace back to one sample, sequenced in a study of OX40 agonist ivuxolimab in advanced cancers. The assay was immunoSEQ multiplex PCR, and TCRdb's table has in-frame clones only and misses some. The sample lists fewer than 100,000 clones; more than 85% were seen once. The source material was CD4+ or CD8+ T cells sorted from blood, sampled in a trial of the OX40 agonist ivuxolimab. These receptors all come from an adult with an advanced solid tumor such as melanoma, head and neck, liver or kidney cancer.

This chain uses TRBV15 with TRBJ1-1, with D perhaps matching TRBD1 (5 bases). CDR3 size: 16 residues. V was clipped by 0 bases and J by 1 base, with 12 bases between them. Looked up from germline, CDR1 is LNHNV and CDR2 is YYDKDF (reference sequence). Here the CDR3 DNA reads TGTGCCACCAGCAGAGACCTAAGACAGAGGAACACTGAAGCTTTCTTT. Protein: CATSRDLRQRNTEAFF. Combining the CDR3 with reference TRBV15 and TRBJ1-1 gives the whole variable domain DAMVIQNPRYQVTQFGKPVTLSCSQTLNHNVMYWYQQKSSQAPKLLFHYYDKDFNNEADTPDNFQSRRPNTSFCFLDIRSPGLGDTAMYLCATSRDLRQRNTEAFFGQGTRLTVV.

The chain is built from TRBV27 and TRBJ2-2; possible D gene TRBD1, 6 bases. Trimming left V 4 bases short and J 4 bases short, with 16 bases between. Germline assignment: CDR1 MNHEY and CDR2 SMNVEV (reference sequence). The CDR3 runs 16 residues. CDR3 DNA: TGTGCCAGCAGTTCCGGGACAACGATCTCCACCGGGGAGCTGTTTTTT. Residues: CASSSGTTISTGELFF.

This clone has a single count. The V and J genes are TRBV19 and TRBJ2-1, with D perhaps matching TRBD2 (6 bases). Germline loops: CDR1 LNHDA, CDR2 SQIVND (reference sequence). The germline V and J ends were trimmed by 5 bases and 5 bases, with 10 bases remaining between them. The CDR3 loop spans 13 amino acids. CDR3 DNA: TGTGCCAGTAGTTGGGTAGCGGACAATGAGCAGTTCTTC. Translating gives CASSWVADNEQFF.

This clone was seen a single time. The chain is built from TRBV5-5 and TRBJ1-3; TRBD1 matches 12 bases. The CDR3 extends over 19 amino acids. Per the germline V gene, CDR1 is SGHKS and CDR2 is YYEKEE (reference sequence). V lost 4 bases, J lost 0 bases, and 11 bases stayed unmatched. In nucleotides, the CDR3 is TGTGCCAGCAGCCCGCGATCGGGACAGGGGGCTCGCTCTGGAAACACCATATATTTT. Translating it yields CASSPRSGQGARSGNTIYF.

V gene TRBV6-1 combines with J gene TRBJ1-6; perhaps TRBD1 as D (5 bases). Trimming stripped 0 bases from V and 7 bases from J, with 16 bases between. Germline V gene sequence: CDR1 MNHNS, CDR2 SASEGT. The CDR3 extends over 17 amino acids. The DNA for the CDR3 is TGTGCCAGCAGTGAAGCGCCGGGCCAGGGCGCAAATTCACCCCTCCACTTT. Its translation: CASSEAPGQGANSPLHF.

V and J are TRBV19 and TRBJ2-3; 7 positions match TRBD2. This CDR3 comprises 15 residues. Unmatched junction bases numbered 3, after V lost 2 bases and J lost 1 base. Per the germline V gene, CDR1 is LNHDA and CDR2 is SQIVND (reference sequence). The CDR3, as DNA: TGTGCCAGTAGTATAAGGGCGGGAGGCACAGATACGCAGTATTTT. This gives the protein CASSIRAGGTDTQYF.

The V gene is TRBV10-1, the J gene TRBJ2-2, with 7 bases that match TRBD1. Germline-derived CDR1 and CDR2 are WNHNN and SYGVQD (reference sequence). Losses at the gene ends were 6 bases for V and 5 bases for J; bases not matched to a gene: 3. CDR3 length equals 13 residues. As DNA, the CDR3 is TGCGCCAGCAGACAGGGGAGAACCGGGGAGCTGTTTTTT. This gives the protein CASRQGRTGELFF.

V and J are TRBV4-3 and TRBJ2-1, with no clear D. This CDR3 is 15 amino acids long. Germline CDR1 is LGHNA and CDR2 is YSLEER. Between the trimmed V and J ends, which lost 4 bases and 1 base, there was a span of 11 bases. This CDR3 is CASSPKDGSYNEQFF. CDR3 DNA: TGCGCCAGCAGCCCGAAGGACGGATCCTACAATGAGCAGTTCTTC.

CDR3 in amino acids: CASSLFAGGPLETQYF. In nucleotides, the CDR3 is TGTGCCAGCAGTTTATTTGCGGGGGGGCCTTTAGAGACCCAGTACTTC. The genes are TRBV27 and TRBJ2-5; 9 bases align to TRBD2. The germline V gene encodes CDR1 MNHEY and CDR2 SMNVEV (reference sequence). The V gene end was trimmed by 1 base and the J gene end by 4 bases; junction bases not matched to a gene: 7. This CDR3 comprises 16 residues.

This chain connects TRBV7-3 to TRBJ2-2, with D unclear. CDR1 is SGHTA, CDR2 FQGTGA, per germline. This CDR3 is 13 amino acids long. The germline V and J ends were trimmed by 5 bases and 4 bases, with 8 bases remaining between them. CDR3 sequence reads: CASSPTGTGELFF. Written as DNA, the CDR3 is TGTGCCAGCAGCCCGACTGGCACCGGGGAGCTGTTTTTT.

The chain employs TRBV6-4 and TRBJ2-3; possible D gene TRBD2, 7 bases. This CDR3 is built from 15 residues. Germline V gene lookup returns CDR1 MRHNA and CDR2 SNTAGT. The ends were cut back, 8 bases at V and 2 bases at J, with 17 bases in the middle. Here the CDR3 DNA reads TGTGCCAGCCCCCCCGGGGCGGGGGCCACAGATACGCAGTATTTT. Protein product: CASPPGAGATDTQYF.

The chain carries TRBV6-1 and TRBJ1-1, with TRBD1 as a possible D gene (5 bases). This CDR3 has 15 residues. The V and J ends lost 0 bases and 10 bases respectively, with 18 bases between them. Per the germline V gene, CDR1 is MNHNS and CDR2 is SASEGT. The CDR3 sequence: CASSEALSWGRGAFF. In DNA form, the CDR3 reads TGTGCCAGCAGTGAAGCGCTGAGTTGGGGACGTGGAGCTTTCTTT.

V gene TRBV4-3 combines with J gene TRBJ1-1; D may be TRBD1 (6 bases). CDR1 is LGHNA, CDR2 YSLEER, per germline. V lost 0 bases and J 0 bases, leaving 8 bases between the germline ends. The CDR3 contains 15 residues. DNA for the CDR3: TGCGCCAGCAGCCAAGAGGACAGCATGAACACTGAAGCTTTCTTT. This sequence encodes CASSQEDSMNTEAFF.